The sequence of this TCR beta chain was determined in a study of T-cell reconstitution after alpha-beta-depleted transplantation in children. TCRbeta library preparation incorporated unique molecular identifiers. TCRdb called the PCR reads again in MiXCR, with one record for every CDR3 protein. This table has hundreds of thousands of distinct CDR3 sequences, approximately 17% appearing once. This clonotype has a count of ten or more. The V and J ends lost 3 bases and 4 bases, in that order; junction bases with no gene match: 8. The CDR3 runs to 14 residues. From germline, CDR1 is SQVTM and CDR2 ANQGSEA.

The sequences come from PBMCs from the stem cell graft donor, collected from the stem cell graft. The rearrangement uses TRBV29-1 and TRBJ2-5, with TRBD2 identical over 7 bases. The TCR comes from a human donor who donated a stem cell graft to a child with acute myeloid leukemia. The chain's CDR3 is CSVDAASGGETQYF. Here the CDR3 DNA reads TGCAGCGTTGACGCCGCGTCGGGGGGAGAGACCCAGTACTTC.